This T cell receptor (beta chain) was recorded in a study of T-cell memory formation after mild COVID-19 (dated by TCRdb to about 2021). Study-level background: TCR sequence clusters from the two donors were found to be largely donor specific. In a couple of donors, T-cell clones that expanded and contracted after mild COVID-19 were tracked by sequencing TCRalpha and TCRbeta repertoires over time. The cohort was made up of two young adult volunteers, one female and one male, who were previously healthy. The paper as a whole reports these results and caveats: From day 15 to 85, contracting clones showed balanced CD4/CD8 phenotypes, whereas a second wave of clones that expanded from day 15 to 37 leaned towards CD4+. Whether the second-wave clones peaking on day 37 were SARS-CoV-2 specific was not confirmed. Some responding clones were found in pre-infection memory, which suggests that pre-existing cross-reactive memory T cells took part in the SARS-CoV-2 response. Only two mild cases were covered by the study, and larger cohorts that include severe cases with pre-infection samples were considered necessary. Contracting CD4+ clones turned up mainly in the CM and EM memory subsets, whereas EMRA was where CD8+ clones were enriched.

Ficoll-Paque density gradient centrifugation was used to isolate PBMCs. As encoded in the germline V gene (reference sequence), CDR1 is SEHNR while CDR2 is FQNEAQ. Trimming takes 5 bases from V and 8 bases from J, and the germline ends sit 10 bases apart. The CDR3 contains 12 residues, cysteine and phenylalanine counted. Only the CDR3 DNA stays, 36 bases, in frame from base 1. Note on this clonotype: What this receptor recognizes is not known. Base qualities are missing; no much larger clone stands one base away.

TCRdb names Illumina NovaSeq 6000 as the instrument used. cDNA libraries for TCRalpha and TCRbeta were prepared by 5'RACE using constant-segment primers, with sample barcodes and unique molecular identifiers added. Trizol reagent was used to extract RNA from every sample. The libraries were amplified in two PCR steps, and the second step added a second sample barcode and Illumina TruSeq adapters. The libraries were sequenced on an Illumina NovaSeq using 2 x 150 bp paired-end reads. The published analysis was carried out like this. With migec v1.2.7, reads were demultiplexed and then collapsed into UMI-guided consensus sequences. Using mixcr v2.1.11, UMI consensuses were aligned to TRA and TRB V and J templates and then assembled into clonotypes. Expanded or contracted clonotypes were those called significant by both edgeR and NoisET, with noise models trained on biological replicates. For edgeR calls, the thresholds were a false discovery rate-adjusted p below 0.01 and a log2 fold-change of 1. PCA with hierarchical clustering of max-normalized trajectories of the 1000 most abundant clonotypes was used as exploratory dynamics analysis. The CD4 or CD8 phenotype of responding clones was assigned using the separately sequenced CD4+ and CD8+ repertoires. In TCRdb, the public reads were trimmed at Q25 with fastp and aligned with MiXCR, with productive beta chains retained. One record per CDR3 amino acid sequence lists the most common genes and DNA. The V and J calls and clone size come from TCRdb's table, not from the authors' own analysis. In this sample the table shows 500,000 to 650,000 distinct CDR3 sequences, about a fifth of which occur a single time. The leading ten clones occupy approximately 8.4% of the sample.

Material for sequencing was PBMCs or a T cell subset sorted from them (not recorded which). The chain uses TRBV7-9 and TRBJ1-5, with the D segment identity uncertain. The receptor was derived from an adult woman who had mild COVID-19 (a few samples of this study predate the infection). The sample titles of this study are shuffled in the database, so cell type and time point are left out; the donor was told from shared clones. Read as DNA, the sequence is TGTGCCAGCAGCCACGCCGGAAAGCCCCAGCATTTT. Its translation is CASSHAGKPQHF.